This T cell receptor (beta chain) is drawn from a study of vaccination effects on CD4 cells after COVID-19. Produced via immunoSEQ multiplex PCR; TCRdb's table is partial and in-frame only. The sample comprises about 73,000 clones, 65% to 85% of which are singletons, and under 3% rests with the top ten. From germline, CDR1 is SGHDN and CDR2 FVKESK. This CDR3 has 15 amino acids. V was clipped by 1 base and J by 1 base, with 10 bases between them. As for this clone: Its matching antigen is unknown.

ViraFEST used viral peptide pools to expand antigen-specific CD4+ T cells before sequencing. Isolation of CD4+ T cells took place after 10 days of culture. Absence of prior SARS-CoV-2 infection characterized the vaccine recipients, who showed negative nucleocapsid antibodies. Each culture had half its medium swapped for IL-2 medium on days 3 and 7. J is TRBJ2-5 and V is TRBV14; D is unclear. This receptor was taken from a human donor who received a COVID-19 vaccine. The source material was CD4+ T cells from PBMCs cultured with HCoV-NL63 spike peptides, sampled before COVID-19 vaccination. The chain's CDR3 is CASSQVRVIQETQYF. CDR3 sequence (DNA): TGTGCCAGCAGCCAAGTCCGCGTAATCCAAGAGACCCAGTACTTC.